The clone carrying this T cell receptor beta chain was picked up one time. The sample belongs to a study of PD-L1 blockade in urothelial cancer. Study as a whole: Of prior chemotherapy regimens, patients had received between 0 and 3.

Germline CDR1 reads SGHRS; CDR2 reads YFSETQ. This CDR3 is 17 amino acids long. The junction had 8 bases not matched to a gene; V was cut back by 4 bases and J by 1 base. The time point is: pretreatment peripheral blood. The number of samples from each patient was between 1 and 8, taken pretreatment and on-treatment. Data came from immunoSEQ multiplex PCR; TCRdb stores just in-frame clones and leaves some out. The sample lists around 92,000 clones; 70% to 90% were seen once. The rearrangement joins TRBV5-1 to TRBJ2-6; 7 bases agree with TRBD1. The receptor was derived from an elderly woman with urothelial cancer. This material consisted of PBMCs, taken around atezolizumab (anti-PD-L1) treatment. The CDR3 region is CASSRGPSDSGANVLTF. As DNA, the CDR3 is TGCGCCAGCAGCAGGGGGCCGTCCGATTCTGGGGCCAACGTCCTGACTTTC.